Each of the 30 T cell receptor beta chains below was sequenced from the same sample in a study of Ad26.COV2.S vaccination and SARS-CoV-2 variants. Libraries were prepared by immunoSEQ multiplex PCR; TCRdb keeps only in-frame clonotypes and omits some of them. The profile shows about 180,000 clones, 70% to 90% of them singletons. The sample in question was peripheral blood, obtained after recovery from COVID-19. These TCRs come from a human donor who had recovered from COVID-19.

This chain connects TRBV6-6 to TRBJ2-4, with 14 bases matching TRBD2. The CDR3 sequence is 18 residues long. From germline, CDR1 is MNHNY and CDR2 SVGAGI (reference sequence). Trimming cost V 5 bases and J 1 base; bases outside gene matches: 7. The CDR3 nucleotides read TGTGCCAGCAGTCGGACTAGCGGGGGGCTTACCGCCAAAAACATTCAGTACTTC. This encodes CASSRTSGGLTAKNIQYF.

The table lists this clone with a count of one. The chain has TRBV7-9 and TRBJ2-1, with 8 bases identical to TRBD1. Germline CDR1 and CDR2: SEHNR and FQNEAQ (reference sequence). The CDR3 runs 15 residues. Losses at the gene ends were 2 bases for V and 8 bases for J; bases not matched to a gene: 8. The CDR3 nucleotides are TGTGCCAGCAGCTTAACCGGCTTGGACAGGGATGAGCAGTTCTTC. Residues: CASSLTGLDRDEQFF.

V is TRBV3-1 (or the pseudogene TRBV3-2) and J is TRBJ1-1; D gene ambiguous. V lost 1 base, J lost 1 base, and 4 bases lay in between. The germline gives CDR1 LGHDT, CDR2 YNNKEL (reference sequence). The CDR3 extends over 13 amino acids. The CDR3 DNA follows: TGTGCCAGCAGCCAAGGGAGGAACACTGAAGCTTTCTTT. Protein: CASSQGRNTEAFF.

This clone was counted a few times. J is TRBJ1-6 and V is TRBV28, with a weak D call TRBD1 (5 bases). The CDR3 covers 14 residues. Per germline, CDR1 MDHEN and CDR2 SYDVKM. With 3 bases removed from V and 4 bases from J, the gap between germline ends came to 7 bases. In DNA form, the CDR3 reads TGTGCCAGCAGTTTGCGACAGTATAATTCACCCCTCCACTTT. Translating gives CASSLRQYNSPLHF.

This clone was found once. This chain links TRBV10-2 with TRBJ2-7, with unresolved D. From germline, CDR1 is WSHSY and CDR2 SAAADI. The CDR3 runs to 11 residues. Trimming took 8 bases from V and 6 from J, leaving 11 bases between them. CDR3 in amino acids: CASEASGEQYF. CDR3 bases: TGCGCCAGCGAGGCTAGTGGCGAGCAGTACTTC.

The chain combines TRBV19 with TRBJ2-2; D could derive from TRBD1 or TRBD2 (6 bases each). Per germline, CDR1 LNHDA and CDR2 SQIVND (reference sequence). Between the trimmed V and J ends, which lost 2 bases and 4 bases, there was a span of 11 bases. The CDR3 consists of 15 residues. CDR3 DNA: TGTGCCAGTAGTATACCGGGGGCGGGCACCGGGGAGCTGTTTTTT. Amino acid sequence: CASSIPGAGTGELFF.

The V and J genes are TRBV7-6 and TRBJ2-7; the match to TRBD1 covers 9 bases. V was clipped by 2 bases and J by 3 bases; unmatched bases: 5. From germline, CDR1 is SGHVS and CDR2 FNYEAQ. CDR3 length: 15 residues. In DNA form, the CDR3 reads TGTGCCAGCAGCTTAATGGAGGGACAGGGCTACGAGCAGTACTTC. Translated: CASSLMEGQGYEQYF.

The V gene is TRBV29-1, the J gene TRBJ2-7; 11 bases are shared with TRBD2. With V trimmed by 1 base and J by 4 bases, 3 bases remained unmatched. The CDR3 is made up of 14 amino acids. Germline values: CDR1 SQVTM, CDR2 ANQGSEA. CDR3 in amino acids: CSVEATSGTYEQYF. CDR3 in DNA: TGCAGCGTTGAAGCGACTAGCGGGACTTACGAGCAGTACTTC.

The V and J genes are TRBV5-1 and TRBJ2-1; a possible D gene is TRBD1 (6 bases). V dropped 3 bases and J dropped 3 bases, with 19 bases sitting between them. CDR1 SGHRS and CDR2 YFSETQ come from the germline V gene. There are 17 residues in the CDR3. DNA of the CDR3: TGCGCCAGCAGCTCATCTCAGGGGTCGTTCGACTACAATGAGCAGTTCTTC. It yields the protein CASSSSQGSFDYNEQFF.

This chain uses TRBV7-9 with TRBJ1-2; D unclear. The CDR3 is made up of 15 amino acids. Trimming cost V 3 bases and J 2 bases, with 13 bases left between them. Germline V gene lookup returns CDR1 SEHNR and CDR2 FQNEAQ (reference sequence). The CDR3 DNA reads TGTGCCAGCAGCTTTAACGAGGATGCAAACTATGGCTACACCTTC. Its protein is CASSFNEDANYGYTF.

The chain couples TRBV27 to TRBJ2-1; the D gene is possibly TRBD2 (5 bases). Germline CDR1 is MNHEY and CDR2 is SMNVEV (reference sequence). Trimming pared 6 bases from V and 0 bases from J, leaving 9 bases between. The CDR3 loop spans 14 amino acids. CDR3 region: CASSRGTSYNEQFF. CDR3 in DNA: TGTGCCAGCAGCCGGGGAACCTCCTACAATGAGCAGTTCTTC.

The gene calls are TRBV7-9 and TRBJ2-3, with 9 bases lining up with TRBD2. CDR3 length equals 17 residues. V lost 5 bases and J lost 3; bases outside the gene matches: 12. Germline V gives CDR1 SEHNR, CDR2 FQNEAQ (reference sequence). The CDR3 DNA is TGTGCCAGCAGCCCTTCAATGGCTAGCGGGAATACAGATACGCAGTATTTT. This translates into CASSPSMASGNTDTQYF.

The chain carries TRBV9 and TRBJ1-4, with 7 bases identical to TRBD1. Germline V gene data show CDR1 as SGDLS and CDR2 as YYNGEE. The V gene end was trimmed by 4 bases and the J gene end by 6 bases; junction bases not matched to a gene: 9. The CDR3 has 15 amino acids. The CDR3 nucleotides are TGTGCCAGCAGCCTCACCCCCGGGACAGATGAAAAACTGTTTTTT. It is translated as CASSLTPGTDEKLFF.

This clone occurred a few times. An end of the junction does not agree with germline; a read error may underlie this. CDR3 in DNA: TGCAGCGTCGAAGCGGCTGCGGAGCAGTACTTC. It specifies CSVEAAAEQYF. The chain recombines TRBV29-1 with TRBJ2-7, with a tentative D call TRBD2 (5 bases). In germline, CDR1 is SQVTM, CDR2 ANQGSEA. The CDR3 extends over 11 amino acids.

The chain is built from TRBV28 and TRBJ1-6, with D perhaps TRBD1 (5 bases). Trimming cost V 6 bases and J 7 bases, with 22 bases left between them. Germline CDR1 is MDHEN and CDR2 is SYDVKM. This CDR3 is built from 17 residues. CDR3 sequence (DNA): TGTGCCAGCAGCTACCCCACCGGGCAGGGCATGAATTCACCCCTCCACTTT. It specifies CASSYPTGQGMNSPLHF. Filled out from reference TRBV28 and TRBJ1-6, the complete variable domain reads DVKVTQSSRYLVKRTGEKVFLECVQDMDHENMFWYRQDPGLGLRLIYFSYDVKMKEKGDIPEGYSVSREKKERFSLILESASTNQTSMYLCASSYPTGQGMNSPLHFGNGTRLTVT.

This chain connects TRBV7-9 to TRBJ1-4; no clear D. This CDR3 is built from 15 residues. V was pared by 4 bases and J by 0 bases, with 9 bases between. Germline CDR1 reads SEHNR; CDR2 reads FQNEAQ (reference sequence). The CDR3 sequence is CASSSGFATNEKLFF. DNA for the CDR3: TGTGCCAGCAGCTCCGGATTCGCAACTAATGAAAAACTGTTTTTT.

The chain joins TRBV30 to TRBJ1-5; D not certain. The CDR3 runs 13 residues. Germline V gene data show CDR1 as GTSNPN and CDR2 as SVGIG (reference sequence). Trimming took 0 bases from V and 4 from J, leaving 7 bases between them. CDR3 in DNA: TGTGCCTGGAGTGTACACGGGAATCAGCCCCAGCATTTT. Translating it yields CAWSVHGNQPQHF. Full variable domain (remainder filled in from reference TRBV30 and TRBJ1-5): SQTIHQWPATLVQPVGSPLSLECTVEGTSNPNLYWYRQAAGRGLQLLFYSVGIGQISSEVPQNLSASRPQDRQFILSSKKLLLSDSGFYLCAWSVHGNQPQHFGDGTRLSIL.

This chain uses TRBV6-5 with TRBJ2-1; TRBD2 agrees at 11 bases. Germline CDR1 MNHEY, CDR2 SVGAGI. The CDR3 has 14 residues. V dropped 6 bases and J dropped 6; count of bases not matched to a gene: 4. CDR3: CASSYGLAGNEQFF. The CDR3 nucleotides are TGTGCCAGCAGCTACGGACTAGCGGGCAATGAGCAGTTCTTC.

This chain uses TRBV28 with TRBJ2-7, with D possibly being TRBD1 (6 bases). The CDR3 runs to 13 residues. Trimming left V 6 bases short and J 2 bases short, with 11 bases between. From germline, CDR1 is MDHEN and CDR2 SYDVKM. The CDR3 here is CASSLRGPYEQYF. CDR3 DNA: TGTGCCAGCAGCCTCAGGGGCCCCTACGAGCAGTACTTC.

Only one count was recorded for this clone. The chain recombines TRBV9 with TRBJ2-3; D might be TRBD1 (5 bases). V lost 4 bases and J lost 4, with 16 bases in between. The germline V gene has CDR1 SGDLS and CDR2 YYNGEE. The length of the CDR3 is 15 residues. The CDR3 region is CASSHRRAGADTQYF. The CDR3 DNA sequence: TGTGCCAGCAGCCACAGGCGAGCCGGTGCAGATACGCAGTATTTT.

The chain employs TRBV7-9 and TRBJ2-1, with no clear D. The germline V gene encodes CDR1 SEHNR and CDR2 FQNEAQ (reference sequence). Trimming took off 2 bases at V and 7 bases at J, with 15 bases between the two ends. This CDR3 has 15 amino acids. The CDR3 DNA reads TGTGCCAGCAGCTTAAGTTCCTTAAACCTGAATGAGCAGTTCTTC. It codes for CASSLSSLNLNEQFF.

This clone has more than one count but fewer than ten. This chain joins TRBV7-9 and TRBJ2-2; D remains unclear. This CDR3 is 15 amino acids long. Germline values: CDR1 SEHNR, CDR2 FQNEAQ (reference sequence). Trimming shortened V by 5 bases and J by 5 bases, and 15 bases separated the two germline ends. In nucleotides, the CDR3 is TGTGCCAGCAGCCCCCGGCGGTTGGGGACCGGGGAGCTGTTTTTT. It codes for CASSPRRLGTGELFF.

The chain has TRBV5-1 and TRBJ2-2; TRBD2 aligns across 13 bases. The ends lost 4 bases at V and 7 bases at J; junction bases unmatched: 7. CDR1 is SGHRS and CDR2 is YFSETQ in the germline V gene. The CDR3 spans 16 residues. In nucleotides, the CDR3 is TGCGCCAGCAGCCCTCGGACTAGCGGGAGCCACGGGGAGCTGTTTTTT. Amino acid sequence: CASSPRTSGSHGELFF.

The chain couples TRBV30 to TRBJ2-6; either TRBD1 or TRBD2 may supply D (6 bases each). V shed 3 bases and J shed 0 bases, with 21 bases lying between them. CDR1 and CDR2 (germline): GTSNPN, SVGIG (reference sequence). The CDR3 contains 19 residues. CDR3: CAWSPWGDTLYSGANVLTF. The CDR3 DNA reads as TGTGCCTGGAGCCCGTGGGGGGACACACTTTACTCTGGGGCCAACGTCCTGACTTTC.

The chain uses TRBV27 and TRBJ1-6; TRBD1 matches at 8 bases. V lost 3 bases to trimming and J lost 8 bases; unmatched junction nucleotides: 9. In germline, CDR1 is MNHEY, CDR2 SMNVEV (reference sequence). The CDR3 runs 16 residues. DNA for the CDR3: TGTGCCAGCAGTTTTCACAGGGGGATTGGGGATTCACCCCTCCACTTT. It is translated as CASSFHRGIGDSPLHF.

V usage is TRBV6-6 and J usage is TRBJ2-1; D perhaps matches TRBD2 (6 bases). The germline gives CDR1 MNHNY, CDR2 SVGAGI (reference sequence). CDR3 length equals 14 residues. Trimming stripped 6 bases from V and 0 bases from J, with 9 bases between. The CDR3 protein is CASRLADSYNEQFF. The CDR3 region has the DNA TGTGCCAGCAGACTAGCCGACTCCTACAATGAGCAGTTCTTC.

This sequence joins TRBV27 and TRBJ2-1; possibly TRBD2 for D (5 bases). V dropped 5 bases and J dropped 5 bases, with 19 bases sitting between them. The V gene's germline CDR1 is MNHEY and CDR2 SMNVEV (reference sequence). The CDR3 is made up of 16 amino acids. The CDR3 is CASSPVLLGSNNEQFF. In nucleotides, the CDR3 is TGTGCCAGCAGTCCCGTTTTACTAGGGAGCAACAATGAGCAGTTCTTC.

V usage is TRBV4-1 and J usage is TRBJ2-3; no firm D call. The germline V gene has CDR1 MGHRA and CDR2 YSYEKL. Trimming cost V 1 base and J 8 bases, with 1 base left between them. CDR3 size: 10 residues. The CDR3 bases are TGCGCCAGCAGCCAAGGTACGCAGTATTTT. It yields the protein CASSQGTQYF.

The CDR3 DNA sequence: TGTGCCTGGAGTGACGGAATCGGCTACGAGCAGTACTTC. Amino acids: CAWSDGIGYEQYF. The J gene is TRBJ2-7, the V gene TRBV30; D is uncertain. V lost 1 base and J 3 bases, leaving 10 bases between the germline ends. The length of the CDR3 is 13 residues. Per germline, CDR1 GTSNPN and CDR2 SVGIG (reference sequence).

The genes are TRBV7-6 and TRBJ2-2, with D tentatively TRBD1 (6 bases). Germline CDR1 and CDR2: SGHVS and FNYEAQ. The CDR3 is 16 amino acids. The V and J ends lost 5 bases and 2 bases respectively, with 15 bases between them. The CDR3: CASSPSRQANTGELFF. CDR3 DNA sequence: TGTGCCAGCAGCCCATCTCGACAGGCCAACACCGGGGAGCTGTTTTTT.